This TCR beta chain was obtained from a study of T cells after yellow fever vaccination (dated by TCRdb to between 2018 and 2021). For the wider study: The SMART-Seq v4 Ultra Low Input RNA kit was used to prepare libraries from fractions with low cell numbers. To follow T-cell clones before and after both primary and booster YFV17D yellow fever vaccination, bulk TCR alpha and beta repertoires underwent longitudinal sequencing. The cohort comprised two healthy male donors, one aged 18 to 30 and one aged 30 to 40 years. Blood was drawn at multiple timepoints before and after primary and secondary immunization, with bulk PBMC replicates and cell subsets isolated.

TCR cDNA was synthesized by 5'RACE template switching, which introduced a universal primer site and unique molecular identifiers. Priming of cDNA synthesis was performed from both the TCR alpha and TCR beta constant segments. Library amplification involved two PCR steps, and the second step added sample barcodes and sequencing adapters. Sequencing of libraries was performed on Illumina HiSeq 2500 (2x100 bp) or NovaSeq (2x150 bp). Per the authors' processing: Demultiplexing of reads and collapsing into UMI consensus sequences were performed with MIGEC, and V(D)J alignment was carried out with MiXCR. Using edgeR on replicate PBMC samples, clonotypes were called vaccine-responding if FDR was below 0.01 and the log2 fold change was above 5 up to day 15. Bulk clonotypes were assigned CD4 or CD8 identity according to which sequenced CD4 or CD8 repertoire held them at higher abundance. TCRdb reworked the public reads: Q25 trimming with fastp, MiXCR clone assembly, productive beta chains retained. Each CDR3 protein gets just one entry, which takes the most common genes and DNA from the rows behind it. These V and J calls are TCRdb output, not the study's own analysis. Within this sample are tens of thousands of distinct CDR3 sequences, with 5% to 6% of them counted one time only. The biggest ten clones account for about two fifths of the sample.

General study outcomes and caveats: A small fraction of clonotypes appeared in both the CD4 and CD8 compartments, likely as a result of convergent recombination. Most clones expanded after primary vaccination were re-detected after the booster (around 96% of CD4 and about 88% of CD8), suggesting broad memory maintenance. Compared with the primary T-cell response, the secondary T-cell response was faster but weaker, reaching its peak on day 5 rather than on day 15. Because the study included only a couple of donors, the extent to which the findings can be generalized is limited. Computational filtering was required because FACS-sorted repertoires could contain abundant contaminating clonotypes from the bulk population.

This clonotype was seen repeatedly, ten times or more. No cognate antigen has been identified for it. No clone much larger than this one lies a single base away; base qualities are absent. The CDR1 and CDR2 encoded by the germline V gene are SQVTM and ANQGSEA. The cysteine opens and the phenylalanine closes a CDR3 of 8 amino acids. Kept here is only the CDR3 DNA, which spans 24 bases and is read in frame from base 1. At the junction V is shortened by 4 bases and J by 10 bases, with 2 bases in between. According to the study, the label for this sample's treatment or condition signals: live attenuated yellow fever vaccine strain. A standard Ficoll-Paque protocol was used to isolate PBMCs from peripheral blood. Dynabeads CD4 and CD8 positive selection kits were used to isolate CD4 and CD8 T-cell fractions. TriZol was used to extract RNA from bulk PBMCs, CD4 and CD8 fractions, and dextramer-positive and dextramer-negative fractions.

This TCR derives from a young man who received the YFV17D yellow fever vaccine. This sequence uses TRBV29-1 and TRBJ2-1, with no confident D gene call. The sample was CD8+ T cells sorted from PBMCs, taken 10 days after the yellow fever booster vaccination. The DNA reads as follows: TGCAGCGTTGGCGAGCAGTTCTTC. This yields the protein CSVGEQFF.